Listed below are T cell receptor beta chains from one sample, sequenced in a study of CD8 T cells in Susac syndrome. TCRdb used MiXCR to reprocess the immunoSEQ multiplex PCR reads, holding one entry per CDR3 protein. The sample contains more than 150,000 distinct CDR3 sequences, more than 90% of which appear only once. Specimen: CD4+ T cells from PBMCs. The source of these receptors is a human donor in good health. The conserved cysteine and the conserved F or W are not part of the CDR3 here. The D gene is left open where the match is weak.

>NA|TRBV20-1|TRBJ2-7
SARAYRVPYEQY
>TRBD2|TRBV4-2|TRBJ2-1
ASSSSSGGADEQF
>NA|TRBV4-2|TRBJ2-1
ASSQSEGDPYNEQF
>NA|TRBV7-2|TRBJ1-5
ASSLVSGRGNQPQH
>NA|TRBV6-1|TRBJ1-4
ASSRAGRTTNEKLF
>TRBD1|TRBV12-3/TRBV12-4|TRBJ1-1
ASSRDRGGTEAF
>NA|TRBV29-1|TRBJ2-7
SVQGNGDEQY
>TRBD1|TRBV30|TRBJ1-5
AWSPGTAPNQPQH
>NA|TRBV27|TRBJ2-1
ASSLSGRHNEQF
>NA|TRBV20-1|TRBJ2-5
SARALGETQY
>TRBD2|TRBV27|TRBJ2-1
ASSQTSGLFDEQF
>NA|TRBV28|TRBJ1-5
ASSPGLKPQH
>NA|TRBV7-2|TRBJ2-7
ASSPNDWGAEQY
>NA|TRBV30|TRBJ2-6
AWSGGAGANVLT
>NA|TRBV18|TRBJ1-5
ASSPGNQPQH
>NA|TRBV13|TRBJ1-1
ASSTGRNTEAF
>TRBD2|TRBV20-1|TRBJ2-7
SARDSSGPYEQY
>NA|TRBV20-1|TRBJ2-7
SASTASSYEQY
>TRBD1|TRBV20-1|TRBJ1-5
SARMGQGDQPQH
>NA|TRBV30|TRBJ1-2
AWSANSGSYGYT
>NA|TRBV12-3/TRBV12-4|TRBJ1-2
ASSFGPRNYGYT
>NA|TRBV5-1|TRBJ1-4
ASRFEPNEKLF
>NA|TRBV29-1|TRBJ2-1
SVDSQLNEQF
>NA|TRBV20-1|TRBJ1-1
SARPGPSAEAF
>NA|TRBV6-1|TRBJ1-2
ASSLRPNGDYGYT
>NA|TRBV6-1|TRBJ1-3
ASYGPGNTIY
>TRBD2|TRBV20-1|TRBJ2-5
SAARLAPQETQY
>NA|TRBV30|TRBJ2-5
AWSSERKETQY
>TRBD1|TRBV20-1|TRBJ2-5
SADRGETQY
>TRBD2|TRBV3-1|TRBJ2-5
ASSQAASGYLVD
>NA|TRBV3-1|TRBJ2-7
ASSQYLGGEQY
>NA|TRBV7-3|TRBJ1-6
ASSFGRNSPLH
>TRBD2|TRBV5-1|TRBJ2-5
ASSPGLVGETQY
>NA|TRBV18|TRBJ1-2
ASSPKPGQLVAYGYT
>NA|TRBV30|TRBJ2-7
AWGPGGNEQY
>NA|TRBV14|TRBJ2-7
ASSQVLGFSEQY
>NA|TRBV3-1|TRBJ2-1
ASSQPHVGEQF
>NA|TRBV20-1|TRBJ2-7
SARSLRGYEQY
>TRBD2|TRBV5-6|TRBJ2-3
ASSALAGNTDTQY
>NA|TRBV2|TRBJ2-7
ASSEAGTGLQAEQY
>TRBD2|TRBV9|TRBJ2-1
ASSVSAGGNEQF
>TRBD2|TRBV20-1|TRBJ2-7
SAGLAGQYEQY
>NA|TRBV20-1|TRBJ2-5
SARRGEETQY
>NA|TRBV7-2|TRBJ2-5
ASSLGSTSQETQY
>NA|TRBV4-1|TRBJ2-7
ASSHPGRGIYEQY
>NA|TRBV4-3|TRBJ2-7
ASSPQVSYEQY
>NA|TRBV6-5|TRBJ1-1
ASSYGGKTEAF
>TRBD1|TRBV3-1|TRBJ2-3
ASSQATGNTQY
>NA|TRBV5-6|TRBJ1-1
ASTRRELDTEAF
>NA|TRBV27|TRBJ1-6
ASSSTGPFGSPLH
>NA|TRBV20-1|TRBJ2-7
SARVPGWYEQY
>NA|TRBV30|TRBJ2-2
AWGRQGAGELF
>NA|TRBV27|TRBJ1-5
ASSLNGPNQPQH
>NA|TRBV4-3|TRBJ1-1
ASSLLGREAF
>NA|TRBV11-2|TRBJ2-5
ASSLDRGTGPQETQY
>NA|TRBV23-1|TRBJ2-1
ASSQIPGIRNANEQF
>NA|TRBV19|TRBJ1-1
ASSNPGTPSTEAF